This T cell receptor (beta chain) is from a study of T cell responses to AZD1222 COVID-19 vaccine. Study-wide points: Spike as a whole was targeted by vaccine-associated CD4 TCRs, dominant at 160-218 and 743-854. Baseline seropositives among AZD1222 recipients totaled only six or seven.

This clone occurred once. Antigen specificity is unknown. Libraries were prepared by immunoSEQ multiplex PCR; TCRdb keeps only in-frame clonotypes and omits some of them. The sample lists approximately 110,000 clones, roughly 90% seen once, with roughly 4% in the top ten. Trimming removed 1 base from V and 2 bases from J, with 5 bases in between. This CDR3 has 13 amino acids. Germline lookup yields CDR1 LGHNT and CDR2 FRNRAP. The chain joins TRBV12-5 to TRBJ1-2; D is uncertain. The TCR originated in an adult in good health. The sample consisted of peripheral blood, taken on day 0 of AZD1222 vaccination. The CDR3 DNA is TGTGCTAGTGGTTTGGACAGCAACTATGGCTACACCTTC. Its translation is CASGLDSNYGYTF.